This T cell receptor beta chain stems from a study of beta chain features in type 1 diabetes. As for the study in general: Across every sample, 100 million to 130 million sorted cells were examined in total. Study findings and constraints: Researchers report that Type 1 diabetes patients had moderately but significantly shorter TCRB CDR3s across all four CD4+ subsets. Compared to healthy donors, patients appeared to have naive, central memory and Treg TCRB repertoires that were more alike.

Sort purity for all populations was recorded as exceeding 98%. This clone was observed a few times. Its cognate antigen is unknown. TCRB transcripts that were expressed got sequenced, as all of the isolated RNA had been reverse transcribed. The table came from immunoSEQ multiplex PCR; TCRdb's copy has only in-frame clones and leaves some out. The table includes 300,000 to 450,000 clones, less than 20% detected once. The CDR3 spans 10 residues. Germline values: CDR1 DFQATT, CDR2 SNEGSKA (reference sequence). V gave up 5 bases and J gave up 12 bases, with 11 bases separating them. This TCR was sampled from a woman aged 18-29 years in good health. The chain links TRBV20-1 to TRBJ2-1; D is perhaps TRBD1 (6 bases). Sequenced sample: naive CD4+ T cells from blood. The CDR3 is CSAWDNSQFF. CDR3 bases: TGCAGTGCTTGGGACAATTCGCAGTTCTTC.